This TCR beta chain is from a study of T cells after yellow fever vaccination. Between the trimmed V and J ends, which lost 4 bases and 7 bases, there was a span of 14 bases. The germline gives CDR1 ENHRY, CDR2 SYGVKD. CDR3 length: 13 amino acids. This clonotype turned up a few times. TCRdb reanalysed the 5' RACE reads using MiXCR and keeps one entry per CDR3 protein. The top ten hold 13% to 15% of the sample, which has 550,000 or so distinct CDR3 sequences, 15% to 20% seen once. The starting material was PBMCs, obtained 15 days after the yellow fever booster vaccination. The source of this sequence is a man between 25 and 39 years old who received the YFV17D yellow fever vaccine. This chain uses TRBV10-3 with TRBJ2-7; D possibly corresponds to TRBD2 (5 bases). This CDR3 reads CAISGVGVWEQYF. As DNA, the CDR3 is TGTGCCATCAGTGGAGTCGGGGTTTGGGAGCAGTACTTC.